These 32 T cell receptor beta chains came from one sample sequenced in a study of blood T cell repertoires in COVID-19. The method was immunoSEQ multiplex PCR; TCRdb's version includes in-frame clones alone and lacks a portion of them. Of 150,000 to 200,000 clones in the sample, 80% to 90% were seen once. Material: peripheral blood. All receptors come from a man in his sixties with acute or convalescent COVID-19.

The rearrangement joins TRBV19 to TRBJ2-7; 7 bases are a match to TRBD2. The ends lost 6 bases at V and 0 bases at J; junction bases unmatched: 14. The CDR3 has 17 amino acids. CDR1 is LNHDA and CDR2 is SQIVND in the germline V gene (reference sequence). The CDR3, as DNA: TGTGCCAGTAGCTCCCGGGGGGTGGGGCCGGACTCCTACGAGCAGTACTTC. This translates into CASSSRGVGPDSYEQYF.

J is TRBJ1-2 and V is TRBV9; 7 nucleotides agree with TRBD1. The CDR3 contains 13 residues. Germline CDR1 is SGDLS and CDR2 is YYNGEE. V lost 3 bases to trimming and J lost 7 bases; unmatched junction nucleotides: 6. The DNA of the CDR3 is TGTGCCAGCAGCGCCCGGGACAGTTTTGGCTACACCTTC. Translating it yields CASSARDSFGYTF. Full variable domain (outside the CDR3, taken from reference TRBV9 and TRBJ1-2): DSGVTQTPKHLITATGQRVTLRCSPRSGDLSVYWYQQSLDQGLQFLIQYYNGEERAKGNILERFSAQQFPDLHSELNLSSLELGDSALYFCASSARDSFGYTFGSGTRLTVV.

The rearrangement joins TRBV2 to TRBJ1-4; D possibly corresponds to TRBD1 (5 bases). Germline V CDR1 and CDR2: SNHLY, FYNNEI. V was shortened by 2 bases and J by 5 bases, with 9 bases between the two germline ends. The CDR3 spans 14 residues. The CDR3, as DNA: TGTGCCAGCAGTGAATCCCAGGGAAATGAAAAACTGTTTTTT. Its translation: CASSESQGNEKLFF.

The CDR3 bases are TGTGCCAGCAGTTACCCCAGGACAGGGGGGTTCACCGGGGAGCTGTTTTTT. Translating it yields CASSYPRTGGFTGELFF. V usage is TRBV6-2 or TRBV6-3 and J usage is TRBJ2-2; 10 bases map to TRBD1. Germline loops: CDR1 MNHEY, CDR2 SVGEGT. The V segment lost 2 bases and the J segment 4 bases; nucleotides outside the gene matches: 7. This CDR3 is built from 17 residues.

CDR3 DNA: TGTGCCAGTAGACTTAGGGGGGGCGACTACAATGAGCAGTTCTTC. This gives the protein CASRLRGGDYNEQFF. The J gene is TRBJ2-1, the V gene TRBV19, with D possibly TRBD2 on 7 matching bases. This CDR3 is 15 amino acids long. CDR1 is LNHDA, CDR2 SQIVND, per germline (reference sequence). The V end was cut by 6 bases, the J end by 3 bases, with 15 bases between. The entire variable domain, with the rest obtained from reference TRBV19 and TRBJ2-1, is as follows: DGGITQSPKYLFRKEGQNVTLSCEQNLNHDAMYWYRQDPGQGLRLIYYSQIVNDFQKGDIAEGYSVSREKKESFPLTVTSAQKNPTAFYLCASRLRGGDYNEQFFGPGTRLTVL.

The chain uses TRBV28 and TRBJ1-1, with no clear D. Germline V CDR1 and CDR2: MDHEN, SYDVKM. This CDR3 region has 13 residues. Trimming stripped 3 bases from V and 5 bases from J, with 10 bases between. CDR3 in DNA: TGTGCCAGCAGTTTGGTCGGAGAGACTGAAGCTTTCTTT. Translating it yields CASSLVGETEAFF. Full variable domain (remainder filled in from reference TRBV28 and TRBJ1-1): DVKVTQSSRYLVKRTGEKVFLECVQDMDHENMFWYRQDPGLGLRLIYFSYDVKMKEKGDIPEGYSVSREKKERFSLILESASTNQTSMYLCASSLVGETEAFFGQGTRLTVV.

This chain links TRBV28 with TRBJ2-7; D not resolved. Germline V gene lookup returns CDR1 MDHEN and CDR2 SYDVKM. This CDR3 comprises 15 residues. The ends were cut back, 3 bases at V and 9 bases at J, with 21 bases in the middle. CDR3 in amino acids: CASSFEDSILRGQYF. The CDR3, as DNA: TGTGCCAGCAGTTTCGAGGATTCCATCCTACGAGGGCAGTACTTC.

The chain combines TRBV5-4 with TRBJ2-3; 11 bases agree with TRBD2. Trimming took 3 bases from V and 3 from J; bases not matched to a gene: 3. Germline assignment: CDR1 SGHNT and CDR2 YYREEE (reference sequence). The CDR3 has 15 residues. The CDR3 nucleotides are TGTGCCAGCAGCTCTAGACTAGCGGGAACAGATACGCAGTATTTT. Translating gives CASSSRLAGTDTQYF.

This chain connects TRBV9 to TRBJ1-2, with D perhaps matching TRBD1 (6 bases). The V and J ends lost 3 bases and 3 bases respectively, with 15 bases between them. The CDR3 is 15 amino acids. Germline V gene sequence: CDR1 SGDLS, CDR2 YYNGEE. CDR3 amino acids: CASSAGQSGDYGYTF. CDR3 DNA: TGTGCCAGCAGCGCCGGACAGTCGGGTGACTATGGCTACACCTTC.

CDR3 amino acids: CSVVIAAGVGAWEQYF. Written as DNA, the CDR3 is TGCAGCGTTGTAATTGCAGCGGGAGTAGGGGCGTGGGAGCAGTACTTC. The chain couples TRBV29-1 to TRBJ2-7, with 8 bases matching TRBD2. The CDR3 loop spans 16 amino acids. Germline V gene lookup returns CDR1 SQVTM and CDR2 ANQGSEA. With 4 bases clipped from V and 7 bases from J, the junction kept 18 bases outside the gene matches.

This chain joins TRBV20-1 and TRBJ1-1; D uncertain. Per germline, CDR1 DFQATT and CDR2 SNEGSKA (reference sequence). Trimming cost V 3 bases and J 6 bases, with 17 bases left between them. CDR3 length equals 14 residues. The CDR3 protein is CSASSSQALSEAFF. CDR3 coding DNA: TGCAGTGCTAGTTCGTCGCAAGCATTATCTGAAGCTTTCTTT.

This sequence joins TRBV2 and TRBJ1-4; D is undetermined. The CDR3 sequence is 14 residues long. The V gene's germline CDR1 is SNHLY and CDR2 FYNNEI. The V end was cut by 8 bases, the J end by 10 bases, with 20 bases between. CDR3: CASGRALGRGKLFF. The CDR3 region has the DNA TGTGCCAGCGGGCGGGCGCTCGGACGGGGAAAACTGTTTTTT.

This chain connects TRBV28 to TRBJ1-4; no clear D. Trimming shortened V by 7 bases and J by 8 bases, and 14 bases separated the two germline ends. The germline CDR1 and CDR2 sequences are MDHEN and SYDVKM. The CDR3 length is 13 residues. CDR3 nucleotide sequence: TGTGCCAGCAAGTCGGGAGAATGGGAAAAACTGTTTTTT. It translates to CASKSGEWEKLFF.

This chain links TRBV29-1 with TRBJ1-2; 12 bases agree with TRBD1. Germline CDR1 SQVTM, CDR2 ANQGSEA. The CDR3 sequence is 13 residues long. With V trimmed by 4 bases and J by 14 bases, 11 bases remained unmatched. The CDR3 sequence is CSVAVSGTGGRTF. The CDR3 DNA reads TGCAGCGTTGCGGTATCAGGGACAGGGGGCCGGACCTTC.

The rearrangement uses TRBV2 and TRBJ2-2; TRBD1 is a possible D gene (5 bases). Trimming took off 3 bases at V and 4 bases at J, with 12 bases between the two ends. Per germline, CDR1 SNHLY and CDR2 FYNNEI. CDR3 length equals 15 residues. The CDR3 reads CASSESRAGTGELFF. The CDR3 DNA reads as TGTGCCAGCAGTGAGTCCAGGGCCGGCACCGGGGAGCTGTTTTTT. Filled out from reference TRBV2 and TRBJ2-2, the complete variable domain reads EPEVTQTPSHQVTQMGQEVILRCVPISNHLYFYWYRQILGQKVEFLVSFYNNEISEKSEIFDDQFSVERPDGSNFTLKIRSTKLEDSAMYFCASSESRAGTGELFFGEGSRLTVL.

This clone came up once. The chain couples TRBV18 to TRBJ1-6; D is ambiguous. V was cut by 0 bases and J by 9 bases, with 15 bases left in between. The CDR3 length is 16 residues. Germline assignment: CDR1 KGHSH and CDR2 LQKENI. The CDR3 reads CASSPPGLGTSSPLHF. CDR3 nucleotide sequence: TGTGCCAGCTCACCACCAGGACTGGGAACGAGTTCACCCCTCCACTTT.

Here the CDR3 DNA reads TGTGCCTGGAGGGAGGGCACTGAAGCTTTCTTT. It encodes CAWREGTEAFF. The genes are TRBV30 and TRBJ1-1, with D uncertain. Germline CDR1 and CDR2: GTSNPN and SVGIG (reference sequence). Between the trimmed V and J ends, which lost 3 bases and 4 bases, there was a span of 6 bases. The CDR3 totals 11 residues.

This chain links TRBV5-5 with TRBJ1-2; no definite D call. The V gene lost 1 base and the J gene lost 6 bases, with 10 bases spanning the gap. The CDR3 runs 13 residues. Per germline, CDR1 SGHKS and CDR2 YYEKEE (reference sequence). The CDR3 nucleotides read TGTGCCAGCAGCTTGATGACTTCCAATGGCTACACCTTC. This translates into CASSLMTSNGYTF.

This chain connects TRBV18 to TRBJ1-5; TRBD1 matches at 10 bases. CDR3 length: 14 residues. Germline loops: CDR1 KGHSH, CDR2 LQKENI. The V segment lost 6 bases and the J segment 6 bases; nucleotides outside the gene matches: 5. CDR3 in amino acids: CASSGTGALQPQHF. The DNA for the CDR3 is TGTGCCAGCTCGGGGACAGGGGCACTTCAGCCCCAGCATTTT.

A few counts support this clone. V usage is TRBV4-2 and J usage is TRBJ2-1, with TRBD2 identical over 13 bases. CDR3 length equals 19 residues. Germline-derived CDR1 and CDR2 are LGHNA and YNFKEQ. V lost 0 bases and J lost 7; bases outside the gene matches: 12. The chain's CDR3 is CASSQERGLAGIKGNEQFF. The CDR3, as DNA: TGTGCCAGCAGCCAAGAGAGGGGACTAGCGGGAATAAAAGGGAATGAGCAGTTCTTC.

The chain is built from TRBV29-1 and TRBJ2-3, with a possible D match to TRBD2 (6 bases). The V gene lost 6 bases and the J gene lost 0 bases, with 16 bases spanning the gap. The CDR3 is made up of 15 amino acids. Per the germline V gene, CDR1 is SQVTM and CDR2 is ANQGSEA. The CDR3 DNA reads as TGCAGCGTGGCCCTGGGACTTGCTAGCACAGATACGCAGTATTTT. Translating it yields CSVALGLASTDTQYF.

In this sample, this clone turned up once. The chain has TRBV5-1 and TRBJ2-1; 12 nucleotides match TRBD2. The germline V gene encodes CDR1 SGHRS and CDR2 YFSETQ. The CDR3 is 17 amino acids. The junction had 13 bases not matched to a gene; V was cut back by 5 bases and J by 7 bases. The CDR3 spells CASSWLAGGPATNEQFF. CDR3 DNA: TGCGCCAGCAGTTGGCTAGCGGGAGGGCCGGCGACGAATGAGCAGTTCTTC.

The chain has TRBV2 and TRBJ1-3, with 10 bases identical to TRBD1. This CDR3 is built from 14 residues. CDR1 and CDR2 from the germline V gene are SNHLY and FYNNEI. V trimming: 5 bases; J trimming: 4 bases; junction bases outside the gene matches: 2. The CDR3 coding sequence is TGTGCCAGCAGTTGGGACAGGGGAGGAAACACCATATATTTT. Encoded protein: CASSWDRGGNTIYF.

The genes are TRBV4-2 and TRBJ2-2; 15 bases line up with TRBD2. Trimming cost V 6 bases and J 4 bases; bases outside gene matches: 3. CDR1 LGHNA and CDR2 YNFKEQ come from the germline V gene. The CDR3 loop spans 16 amino acids. The CDR3 region is CASSLGLAGGTGELFF. CDR3 coding DNA: TGTGCCAGCAGTCTGGGACTAGCGGGAGGCACCGGGGAGCTGTTTTTT.

The rearrangement links TRBV2 to TRBJ1-2, with D unclear. The V end lost 6 bases, the J end lost 5 bases, and 7 bases lay between the germline ends. CDR1 and CDR2 from the germline V gene are SNHLY and FYNNEI. CDR3 size: 11 residues. As DNA, the CDR3 is TGTGCCAGCAGCGATCGGTATGGCTACACCTTC. Protein product: CASSDRYGYTF.

V gene TRBV6-5 combines with J gene TRBJ2-3; 8 bases are shared with TRBD2. With 6 bases clipped from V and 3 bases from J, the junction kept 2 bases outside the gene matches. The CDR3 spans 13 residues. Germline V CDR1 and CDR2: MNHEY, SVGAGI. The CDR3 sequence: CASRPGGTDTQYF. CDR3 nucleotide sequence: TGTGCCAGCAGGCCGGGGGGGACAGATACGCAGTATTTT.

V usage is TRBV2 and J usage is TRBJ2-5; TRBD1 aligns across 7 bases. The J segment lost 5 bases and the V segment lost 6 bases, leaving 6 bases of the junction unmatched. CDR3 size: 13 residues. Germline V CDR1 and CDR2: SNHLY, FYNNEI. The CDR3 protein is CASRGTVGETQYF. CDR3 coding DNA: TGTGCCAGCAGGGGGACAGTCGGGGAGACCCAGTACTTC.

The chain has TRBV15 and TRBJ2-3; tentatively, D is TRBD2 (6 bases). The CDR3 extends over 13 amino acids. V lost 8 bases to trimming and J lost 4 bases, with 13 bases between them. Germline-derived CDR1 and CDR2 are LNHNV and YYDKDF (reference sequence). The chain's CDR3 is CATRVGGSDTQYF. As DNA, the CDR3 is TGTGCCACCCGAGTGGGGGGTTCAGATACGCAGTATTTT. The variable domain in full, with the rest retrieved from reference TRBV15 and TRBJ2-3, is DAMVIQNPRYQVTQFGKPVTLSCSQTLNHNVMYWYQQKSSQAPKLLFHYYDKDFNNEADTPDNFQSRRPNTSFCFLDIRSPGLGDTAMYLCATRVGGSDTQYFGPGTRLTVL.

In this sample, this clone turned up a few times. V is TRBV18 and J is TRBJ2-2; 10 bases fit TRBD2. Unmatched junction bases numbered 9, after V lost 3 bases and J lost 5 bases. The germline CDR1 and CDR2 sequences are KGHSH and LQKENI. This CDR3 region has 17 residues. CDR3 coding DNA: TGTGCCAGCTCACCCGAGAGTGGACTAGCGGTAACCGGGGAGCTGTTTTTT. Amino acid sequence: CASSPESGLAVTGELFF.

This chain uses TRBV28 with TRBJ1-6; tentative D call: TRBD1 (6 bases). The CDR3 extends over 14 amino acids. Trimming removed 7 bases at V and 8 bases at J, with 15 bases between. Germline values: CDR1 MDHEN, CDR2 SYDVKM. The DNA of the CDR3 is TGTGCCAGCACCCCACGGGGGGCCTATTCACCCCTCCACTTT. Its translation is CASTPRGAYSPLHF.

The chain uses TRBV6-5 and TRBJ1-6; weak D call: TRBD1 (5 bases). CDR3 length equals 13 residues. Germline CDR1 reads MNHEY; CDR2 reads SVGAGI. V was trimmed by 6 bases and J by 9 bases, leaving 12 bases between them. In DNA, the CDR3 is TGTGCCAGCAGCCACCGGGGGGGTTCACCCCTCCACTTT. It codes for CASSHRGGSPLHF.

This rearrangement joins TRBV18 to TRBJ1-4; 8 bases fit TRBD1. The CDR3 is made up of 15 amino acids. Germline V lookup: CDR1 KGHSH, CDR2 LQKENI. The V segment lost 3 bases and the J segment 7 bases; nucleotides outside the gene matches: 7. The CDR3, as DNA: TGTGCCAGCTCACCGGCAGGGGGCGCAGGTGAAAAACTGTTTTTT. It is translated as CASSPAGGAGEKLFF. Complete variable domain (other parts from reference TRBV18 and TRBJ1-4): NAGVMQNPRHLVRRRGQEARLRCSPMKGHSHVYWYRQLPEEGLKFMVYLQKENIIDESGMPKERFSAEFPKEGPSILRIQQVVRGDSAAYFCASSPAGGAGEKLFFGSGTQLSVL.